The rows below give T cell receptor beta chains drawn from one sample of a study of blood T cell repertoires in COVID-19. The table came from immunoSEQ multiplex PCR; TCRdb's copy has only in-frame clones and leaves some out. The sample lists 250,000 to 300,000 clones, around 78% occurring once. The sequenced sample consisted of peripheral blood. These TCRs come from a man in his 60s who had recovered from COVID-19. CDR3s include the opening cysteine and the closing phenylalanine or tryptophan. Fields, in order: V gene, J gene, clone size, D gene, CDR3 DNA, CDR3 protein. A D gene is named only where the DNA matches it firmly. Not all rows give a size; the values are once, few, many and, for expanded clones, a class.

TRBV7-2	TRBJ1-2	-	TRBD1	TGTGCCAGCAGCTTAACAGGGGGGCTAGGGTATGGCTACACCTTC	CASSLTGGLGYGYTF
TRBV3-1/TRBV3-2	TRBJ1-1	-	-	TGTGCCAGCAGCCAAGAGCAGGGTCCTGCTTTCTTT	CASSQEQGPAFF
TRBV6-5	TRBJ1-1	-	-	TGTGCCAGCAGTTACGGTCTCATACAGGGTTCTGCTTTCTTT	CASSYGLIQGSAFF
TRBV7-9	TRBJ2-7	once	TRBD1	TGTGCCAGCAGCCGGATCGACAGGGGGATCTACGAGCAGTACTTC	CASSRIDRGIYEQYF
TRBV7-9	TRBJ2-3	-	-	TGTGCCAGCAGCTTAGGGACACCCTACACAGATACGCAGTATTTT	CASSLGTPYTDTQYF
TRBV9	TRBJ1-4	-	-	TGTGCCAGCAGCGTAGCTCCCGATTTTGGACAGAGAGGAGAAAAACTGTTTTTT	CASSVAPDFGQRGEKLFF
TRBV9	TRBJ2-7	-	TRBD2	TGTGCCAGCAGCGTAGCAGCGGGGGCCCTCTCCTACGAGCAGTACTTC	CASSVAAGALSYEQYF
TRBV21-1	TRBJ2-1	few	-	TGTGCCAGCAGCAAAGTTCCTAGCGGGAGGGGCAATGAGCAGTTCTTC	CASSKVPSGRGNEQFF
TRBV28	TRBJ1-2	-	-	TGTGCCAGCACCGGTGGCAGGGTCGATGAAAACTATGGCTACACCTTC	CASTGGRVDENYGYTF
TRBV6-5	TRBJ2-7	-	TRBD2	TGTGCCAGCAGTTACGACGGGTTTAGCGGGACCGAGCAGTACTTC	CASSYDGFSGTEQYF
TRBV25-1	TRBJ2-7	-	-	TGTGCCAGCAGAACAGGGCACCCCCCGTACGAGCAGTACTTC	CASRTGHPPYEQYF
TRBV24-1	TRBJ1-1	-	-	TGTGCCACCAGTGATTGTCTGTCCAGTATGAACACTGAAGCTTTCTTT	CATSDCLSSMNTEAFF